This T cell receptor (beta chain) was captured in a study of somatic mutations in cytotoxic T cells in rheumatoid arthritis. V lost 8 bases and J lost 6; bases outside the gene matches: 13. Per germline, CDR1 WNHNN and CDR2 SYGVQD (reference sequence). The CDR3 is made up of 14 amino acids. Study observations and caveats: No age-related increase in CD8+ clonality was seen in healthy controls, but one was seen in rheumatoid arthritis patients.

A note on this clone: Its target is unknown.

The assay was immunoSEQ multiplex PCR, and TCRdb's table has in-frame clones only and misses some. The sample lists 2,100 or so clones, less than 75% occurring once. This TCR was recovered from a man between 65 and 85 years old with rheumatoid arthritis. The chain carries TRBV10-1 and TRBJ2-7; TRBD1 agrees at 7 bases. The sequencing here drew on CD8+ T cells sorted from blood, taken at a follow-up visit. Here the CDR3 DNA reads TGCGCCAGCTCCCCGACAGGGCCTCGGGCCGAGCAGTACTTC. Encoded protein: CASSPTGPRAEQYF.